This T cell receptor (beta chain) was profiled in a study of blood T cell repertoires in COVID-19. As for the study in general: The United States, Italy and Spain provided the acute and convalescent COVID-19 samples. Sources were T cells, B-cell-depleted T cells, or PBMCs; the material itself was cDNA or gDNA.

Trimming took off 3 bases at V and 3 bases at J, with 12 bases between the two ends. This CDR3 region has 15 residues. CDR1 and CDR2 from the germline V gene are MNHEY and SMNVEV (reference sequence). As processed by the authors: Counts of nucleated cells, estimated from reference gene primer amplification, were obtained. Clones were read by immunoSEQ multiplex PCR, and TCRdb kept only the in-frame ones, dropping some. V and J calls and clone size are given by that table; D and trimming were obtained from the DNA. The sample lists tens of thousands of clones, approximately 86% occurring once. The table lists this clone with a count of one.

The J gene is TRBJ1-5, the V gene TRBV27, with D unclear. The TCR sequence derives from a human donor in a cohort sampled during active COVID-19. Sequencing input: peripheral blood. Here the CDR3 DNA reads TGTGCCAGCAGTTTCCGGAGGCCAATCAATCAGCCCCAGCATTTT. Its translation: CASSFRRPINQPQHF.